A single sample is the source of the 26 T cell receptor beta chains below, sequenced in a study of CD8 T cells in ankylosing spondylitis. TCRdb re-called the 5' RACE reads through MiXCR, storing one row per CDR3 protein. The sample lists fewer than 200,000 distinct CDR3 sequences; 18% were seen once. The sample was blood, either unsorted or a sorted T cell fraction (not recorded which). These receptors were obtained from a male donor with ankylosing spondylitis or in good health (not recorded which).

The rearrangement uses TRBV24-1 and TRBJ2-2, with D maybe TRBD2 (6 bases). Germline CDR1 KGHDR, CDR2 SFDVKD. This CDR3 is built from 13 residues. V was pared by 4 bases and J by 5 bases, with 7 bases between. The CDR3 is CATSDRETGELFF. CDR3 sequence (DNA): TGTGCCACCAGTGACCGGGAGACCGGGGAGCTGTTTTTT.

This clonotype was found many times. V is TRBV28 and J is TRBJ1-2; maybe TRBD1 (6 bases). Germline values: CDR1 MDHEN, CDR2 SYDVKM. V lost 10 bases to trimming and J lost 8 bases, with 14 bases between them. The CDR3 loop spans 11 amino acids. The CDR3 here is CATSRGEGYTF. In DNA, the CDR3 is TGTGCCACTTCTAGGGGGGAGGGCTACACCTTC.

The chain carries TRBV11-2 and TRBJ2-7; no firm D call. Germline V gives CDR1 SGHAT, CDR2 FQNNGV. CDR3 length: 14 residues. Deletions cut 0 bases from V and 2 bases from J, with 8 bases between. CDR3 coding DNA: TGTGCCAGCAGCTTAGATGGGCTGCCCTACGAGCAGTACTTC. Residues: CASSLDGLPYEQYF.

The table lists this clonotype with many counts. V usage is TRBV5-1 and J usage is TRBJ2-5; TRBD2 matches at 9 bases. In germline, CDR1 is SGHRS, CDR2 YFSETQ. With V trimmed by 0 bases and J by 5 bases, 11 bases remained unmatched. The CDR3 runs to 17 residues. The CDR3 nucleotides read TGCGCCAGCAGCTTGGAGAGAGGGCTAGCGGGAAGGGAGACCCAGTACTTC. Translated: CASSLERGLAGRETQYF.

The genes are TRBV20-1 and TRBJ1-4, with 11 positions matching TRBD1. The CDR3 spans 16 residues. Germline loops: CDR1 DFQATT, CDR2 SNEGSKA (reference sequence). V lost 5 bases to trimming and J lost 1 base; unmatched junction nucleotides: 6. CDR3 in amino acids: CSAGQGAGGTNEKLFF. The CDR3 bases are TGCAGTGCTGGACAGGGGGCCGGAGGAACTAATGAAAAACTGTTTTTT.

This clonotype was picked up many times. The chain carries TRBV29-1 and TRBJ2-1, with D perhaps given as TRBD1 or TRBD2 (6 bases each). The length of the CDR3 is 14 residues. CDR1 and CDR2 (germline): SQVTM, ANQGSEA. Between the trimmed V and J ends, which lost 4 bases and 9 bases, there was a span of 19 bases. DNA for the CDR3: TGCAGCGTTGGGGCGGACGGGGGCGTCACTGAGCAGTTCTTC. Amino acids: CSVGADGGVTEQFF.

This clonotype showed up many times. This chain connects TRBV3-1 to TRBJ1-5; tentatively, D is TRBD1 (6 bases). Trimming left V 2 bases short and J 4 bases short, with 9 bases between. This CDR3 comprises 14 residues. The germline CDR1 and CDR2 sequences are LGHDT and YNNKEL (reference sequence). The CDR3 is CASSQTGTNQPQHF. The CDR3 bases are TGTGCCAGCAGCCAAACAGGGACGAATCAGCCCCAGCATTTT.

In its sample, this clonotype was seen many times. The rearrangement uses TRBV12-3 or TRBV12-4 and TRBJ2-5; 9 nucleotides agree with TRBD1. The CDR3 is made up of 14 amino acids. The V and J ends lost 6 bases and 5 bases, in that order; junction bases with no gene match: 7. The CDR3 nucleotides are TGTGCCAGCAGGCGGACAGGGGCGGTGGAGACCCAGTACTTC. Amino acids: CASRRTGAVETQYF.

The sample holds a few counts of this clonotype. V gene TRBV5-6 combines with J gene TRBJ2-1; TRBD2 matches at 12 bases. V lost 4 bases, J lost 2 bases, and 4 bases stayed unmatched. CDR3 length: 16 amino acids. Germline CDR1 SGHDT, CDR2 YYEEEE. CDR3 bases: TGTGCCAGCAGCGATTGGACTAGCGGGACCTACAATGAGCAGTTCTTC. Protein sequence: CASSDWTSGTYNEQFF.

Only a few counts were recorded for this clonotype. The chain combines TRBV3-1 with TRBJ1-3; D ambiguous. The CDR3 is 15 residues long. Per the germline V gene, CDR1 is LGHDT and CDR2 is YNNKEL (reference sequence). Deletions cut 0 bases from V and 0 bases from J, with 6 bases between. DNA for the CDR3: TGTGCCAGCAGCCAAGAGGCAGGCTCTGGAAACACCATATATTTT. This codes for CASSQEAGSGNTIYF.

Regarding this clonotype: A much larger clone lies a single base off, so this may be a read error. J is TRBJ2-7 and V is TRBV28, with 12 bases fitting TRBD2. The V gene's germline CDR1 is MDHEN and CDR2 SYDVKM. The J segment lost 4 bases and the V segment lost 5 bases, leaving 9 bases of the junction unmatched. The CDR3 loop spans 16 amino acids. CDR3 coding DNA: TGTGCCAGCAGTAGCCTAGCGGGAGGGTTGGATTACGAGCAGTACTTC. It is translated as CASSSLAGGLDYEQYF.

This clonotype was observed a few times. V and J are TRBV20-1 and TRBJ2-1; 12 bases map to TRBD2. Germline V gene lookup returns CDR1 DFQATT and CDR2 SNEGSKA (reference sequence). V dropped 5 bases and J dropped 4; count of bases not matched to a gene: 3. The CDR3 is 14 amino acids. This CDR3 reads CSALAGGPYNEQFF. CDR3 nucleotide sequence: TGCAGTGCTCTAGCGGGAGGGCCGTACAATGAGCAGTTCTTC.

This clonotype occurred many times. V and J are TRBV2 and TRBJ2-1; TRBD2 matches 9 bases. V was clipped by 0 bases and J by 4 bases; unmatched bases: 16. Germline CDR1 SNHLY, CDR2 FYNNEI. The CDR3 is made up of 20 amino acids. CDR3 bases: TGTGCCAGCAGTGAAGCTCTGCGGGAGGGCCGAGGGTCGTTGTACAATGAGCAGTTCTTC. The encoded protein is CASSEALREGRGSLYNEQFF.

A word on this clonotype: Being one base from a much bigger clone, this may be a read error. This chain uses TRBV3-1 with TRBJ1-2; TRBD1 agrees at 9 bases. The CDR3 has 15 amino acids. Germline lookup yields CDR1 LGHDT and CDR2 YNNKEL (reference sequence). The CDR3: CACSQHRDRVDGYTF. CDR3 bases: TGTGCCTGCAGCCAACACCGGGACAGGGTCGATGGCTACACCTTC.

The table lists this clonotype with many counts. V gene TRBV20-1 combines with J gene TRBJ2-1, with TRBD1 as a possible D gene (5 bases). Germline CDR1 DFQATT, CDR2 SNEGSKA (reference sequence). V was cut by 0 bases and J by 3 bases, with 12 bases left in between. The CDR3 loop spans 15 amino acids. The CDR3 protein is CSARETASGYNEQFF. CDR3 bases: TGCAGTGCTAGAGAGACAGCTTCGGGCTACAATGAGCAGTTCTTC.

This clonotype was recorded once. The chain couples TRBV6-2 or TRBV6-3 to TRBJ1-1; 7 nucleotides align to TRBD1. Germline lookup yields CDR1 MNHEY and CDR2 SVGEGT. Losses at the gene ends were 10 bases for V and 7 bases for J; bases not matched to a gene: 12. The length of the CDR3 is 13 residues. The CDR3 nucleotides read TGTGCCACCCTACAGGGGCAAACGAGTGAAGCTTTCTTT. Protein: CATLQGQTSEAFF.

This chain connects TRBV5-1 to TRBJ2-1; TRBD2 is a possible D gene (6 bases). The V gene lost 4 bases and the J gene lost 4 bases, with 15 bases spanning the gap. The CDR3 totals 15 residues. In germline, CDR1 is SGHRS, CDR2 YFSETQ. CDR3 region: CASSPLGGKYNEQFF. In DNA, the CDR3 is TGCGCCAGCAGCCCCCTGGGCGGGAAATACAATGAGCAGTTCTTC.

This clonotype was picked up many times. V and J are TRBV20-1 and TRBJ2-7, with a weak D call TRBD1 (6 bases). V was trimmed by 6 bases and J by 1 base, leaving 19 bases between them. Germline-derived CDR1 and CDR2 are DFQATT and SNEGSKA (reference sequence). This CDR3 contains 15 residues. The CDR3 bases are TGCAGTGCACTAAAGGGTGGGGGCCCGTCCTACGAGCAGTACTTC. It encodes CSALKGGGPSYEQYF.

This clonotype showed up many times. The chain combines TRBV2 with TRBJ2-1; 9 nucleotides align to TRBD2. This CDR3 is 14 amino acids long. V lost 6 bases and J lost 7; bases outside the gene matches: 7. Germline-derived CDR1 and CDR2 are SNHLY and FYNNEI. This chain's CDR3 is CASSLAGVVNEQFF. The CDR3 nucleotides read TGTGCCAGCAGCTTAGCGGGAGTAGTGAATGAGCAGTTCTTC. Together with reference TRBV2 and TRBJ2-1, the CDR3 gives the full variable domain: EPEVTQTPSHQVTQMGQEVILRCVPISNHLYFYWYRQILGQKVEFLVSFYNNEISEKSEIFDDQFSVERPDGSNFTLKIRSTKLEDSAMYFCASSLAGVVNEQFFGPGTRLTVL.

The CDR3 region is CASSFVDAGNNEQFF. In nucleotides, the CDR3 is TGTGCCAGCAGTTTTGTGGATGCGGGAAACAATGAGCAGTTCTTC. The genes are TRBV28 and TRBJ2-1, with D possibly being TRBD2 (6 bases). In germline, CDR1 is MDHEN, CDR2 SYDVKM. This CDR3 contains 15 residues. V shed 3 bases and J shed 5 bases, with 14 bases lying between them.

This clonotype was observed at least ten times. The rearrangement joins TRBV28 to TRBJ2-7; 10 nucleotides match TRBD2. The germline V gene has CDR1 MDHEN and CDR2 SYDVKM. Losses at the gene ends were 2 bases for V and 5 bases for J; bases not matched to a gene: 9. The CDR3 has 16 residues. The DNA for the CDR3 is TGTGCCAGCAGTTTACCTAGCGGGAGCAATCCACACGAGCAGTACTTC. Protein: CASSLPSGSNPHEQYF.

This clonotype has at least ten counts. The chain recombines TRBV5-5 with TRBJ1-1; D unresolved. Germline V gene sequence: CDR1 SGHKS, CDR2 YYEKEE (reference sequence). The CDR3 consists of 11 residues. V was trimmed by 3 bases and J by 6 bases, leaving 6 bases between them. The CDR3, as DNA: TGTGCCAGCAGCTCCGAAGCTGAAGCTTTCTTT. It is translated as CASSSEAEAFF.

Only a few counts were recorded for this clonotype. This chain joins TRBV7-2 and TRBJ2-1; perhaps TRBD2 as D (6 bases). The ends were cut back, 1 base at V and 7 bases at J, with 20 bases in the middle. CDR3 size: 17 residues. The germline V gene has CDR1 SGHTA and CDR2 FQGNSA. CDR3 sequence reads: CASSLVFAGLTRNEQFF. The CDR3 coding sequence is TGTGCCAGCAGCTTAGTTTTCGCGGGACTCACTCGGAATGAGCAGTTCTTC.

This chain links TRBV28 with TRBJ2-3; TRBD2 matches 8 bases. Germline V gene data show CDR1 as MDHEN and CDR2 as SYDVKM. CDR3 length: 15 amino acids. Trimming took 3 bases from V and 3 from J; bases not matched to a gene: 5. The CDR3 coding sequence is TGTGCCAGCAGTTTTGCGGCTAGCGGGACAGATACGCAGTATTTT. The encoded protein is CASSFAASGTDTQYF.

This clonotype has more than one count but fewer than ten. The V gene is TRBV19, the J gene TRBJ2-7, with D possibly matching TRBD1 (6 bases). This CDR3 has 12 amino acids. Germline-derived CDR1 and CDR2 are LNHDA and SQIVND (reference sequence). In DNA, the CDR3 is TGTGCATGTGGACAGACAAAATACGAGCAGTACTTC. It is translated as CACGQTKYEQYF.

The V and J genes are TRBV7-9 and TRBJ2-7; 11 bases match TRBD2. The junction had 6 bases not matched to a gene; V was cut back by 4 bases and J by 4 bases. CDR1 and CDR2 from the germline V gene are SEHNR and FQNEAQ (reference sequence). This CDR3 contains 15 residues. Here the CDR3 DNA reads TGTGCCAGCAGCTCCACGACTAGCGGGAAATACGAGCAGTACTTC. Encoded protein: CASSSTTSGKYEQYF. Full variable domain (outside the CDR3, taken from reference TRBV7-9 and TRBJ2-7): DTGVSQNPRHKITKRGQNVTFRCDPISEHNRLYWYRQTLGQGPEFLTYFQNEAQLEKSRLLSDRFSAERPKGSFSTLEIQRTEQGDSAMYLCASSSTTSGKYEQYFGPGTRLTVT.